These T cell receptor beta chains were read from a single sample in a study of shared clonotypes between healthy human individuals. TCRdb's table, derived via immunoSEQ multiplex PCR, lists solely in-frame clones and lacks some. The sample carries some 2,500,000 clones, more than 85% recorded once. The specimen sequenced was naive CD4+ T cells from PBMCs. Source of these receptors: a man aged 18 to 30 in good health. Some clones in this sample may be carry-over from other donors' samples. Both conserved end residues are part of each CDR3. A D gene is named only where the DNA matches it firmly. Clone size is shown for a subset of rows, as once, few, many or a class of expanded clone.

D	size	V	J	CDR3	DNA
-	-	TRBV5-1	TRBJ2-3	CASSANLGTDTQYF	TGCGCCAGCAGCGCGAACCTCGGCACAGATACGCAGTATTTT
-	-	TRBV7-3	TRBJ2-3	CASSLRVPTDTQYF	TGTGCCAGCAGCTTAAGGGTTCCCACAGATACGCAGTATTTT
TRBD1	-	TRBV7-2	TRBJ2-6	CASSLMGQRSSGANVLTF	TGTGCCAGCAGCTTAATGGGACAGAGGAGCTCTGGGGCCAACGTCCTGACTTTC
-	-	TRBV5-5	TRBJ2-7	CASSLNAAGSSYEQYF	TGTGCCAGCAGCTTGAACGCGGCAGGGAGCTCCTACGAGCAGTACTTC
-	once	TRBV28	TRBJ2-3	CASSFARLADTQYF	TGTGCCAGCAGTTTTGCCCGACTCGCAGATACGCAGTATTTT
-	once	TRBV6-5	TRBJ1-5	CASREGGAQPQHF	TGTGCCAGCCGGGAGGGGGGGGCCCAGCCCCAGCATTTT
TRBD1	-	TRBV7-2	TRBJ2-1	CASSLVSTGQGLYNEQFF	TGTGCCAGCAGCTTAGTCTCAACCGGACAGGGCCTGTACAATGAGCAGTTCTTC
-	-	TRBV7-2	TRBJ2-7	CASSLAGREQYF	TGTGCCAGCAGCTTAGCAGGGCGCGAGCAGTACTTC
TRBD1	once	TRBV7-2	TRBJ2-7	CASSSRDRGINEQYF	TGTGCCAGCAGCAGCCGGGACAGGGGTATCAACGAGCAGTACTTC
TRBD2	-	TRBV7-2	TRBJ2-3	CASSYAGTSAHITQYF	TGTGCCAGCAGCTATGCCGGGACTAGCGCCCATATTACGCAGTATTTT
TRBD1	-	TRBV11-2	TRBJ2-5	CASSPDRVFRETQYF	TGTGCCAGCAGCCCGGACAGGGTTTTTCGGGAGACCCAGTACTTC
TRBD2	-	TRBV7-9	TRBJ2-7	CASSLFRGLAVSYEQYF	TGTGCCAGCAGCTTATTTAGGGGACTAGCGGTGTCCTACGAGCAGTACTTC
TRBD1	-	TRBV11-2	TRBJ2-5	CASSYRGEETQYF	TGTGCCAGCAGCTACAGGGGGGAAGAGACCCAGTACTTC
-	-	TRBV2	TRBJ1-1	CASTAPAAWGEAFF	TGTGCCAGCACCGCACCCGCCGCCTGGGGTGAAGCTTTCTTT
-	-	TRBV19	TRBJ2-7	CASSIVAGSSYEQYF	TGTGCCAGTAGTATAGTGGCAGGGAGCTCCTACGAGCAGTACTTC
-	-	TRBV7-3	TRBJ1-1	CASSPTGHLAEAFF	TGTGCCAGCAGCCCAACGGGACATCTAGCTGAAGCTTTCTTT
-	-	TRBV9	TRBJ2-2	CASSVPSAGTGELFF	TGTGCCAGCAGCGTACCCTCGGCGGGGACCGGGGAGCTGTTTTTT
-	-	TRBV5-1	TRBJ1-1	CASSPEGGRSGNTEAFF	TGCGCCAGCAGCCCCGAGGGGGGGCGATCAGGGAACACTGAAGCTTTCTTT
-	-	TRBV11-3	TRBJ2-1	CASSRRDSAYNEQFF	TGTGCCAGCAGCCGTCGGGATTCAGCCTACAATGAGCAGTTCTTC
-	-	TRBV15	TRBJ1-4	CATSSWTEANEKLFF	TGTGCCACCAGCAGCTGGACAGAAGCAAATGAAAAACTGTTTTTT
TRBD2	-	TRBV11-2	TRBJ2-1	CASSLRTSGKDHNEQFF	TGTGCCAGCAGCTTACGGACTAGCGGAAAAGACCACAATGAGCAGTTCTTC
-	-	TRBV5-1	TRBJ2-3	CASSPQLGRQGDTQYF	TGCGCCAGCAGCCCCCAGTTAGGCCGCCAGGGAGATACGCAGTATTTT
TRBD1	-	TRBV6-6	TRBJ1-6	CASRSYRGYNSPLHF	TGTGCCAGCAGATCCTACAGGGGTTATAATTCACCCCTCCACTTT
-	-	TRBV7-2	TRBJ1-1	CASSSLDRMTEAFF	TGTGCCAGCAGCTCACTTGATCGGATGACTGAAGCTTTCTTT
TRBD1	-	TRBV27	TRBJ1-5	CASSPDRQGRNQPQHF	TGTGCCAGCAGTCCCGATCGACAGGGGAGGAACCAGCCCCAGCATTTT
-	-	TRBV2	TRBJ2-7	CASSEADASYEQYF	TGTGCCAGCAGTGAAGCGGACGCCTCCTACGAGCAGTACTTC
-	-	TRBV28	TRBJ1-1	CASSGGRAEAFF	TGTGCCAGCAGTGGGGGTCGAGCTGAAGCTTTCTTT
-	-	TRBV7-9	TRBJ1-2	CASSLATRGLGGYTF	TGTGCCAGCAGCTTAGCGACGAGGGGTCTCGGCGGCTACACCTTC
-	-	TRBV20-1	TRBJ1-2	CSASSIGGYTF	TGCAGTGCTAGTAGTATAGGTGGCTACACCTTC
TRBD2	-	TRBV6-6	TRBJ2-2	CATGGTSGNTGELFF	TGTGCCACCGGGGGGACTAGCGGAAACACCGGGGAGCTGTTTTTT
-	-	TRBV28	TRBJ1-3	CASSFGLGGNTIYF	TGTGCCAGCAGTTTCGGGCTGGGAGGAAACACCATATATTTT